One sample yielded the 18 T cell receptor beta chains listed below, sequenced in a study of shared clonotypes between healthy human individuals. TCRdb's table, derived via immunoSEQ multiplex PCR, lists solely in-frame clones and lacks some. This sample has around 1,900,000 clones, with about 93% found just once. Naive CD8 cells, CD45RO-negative and positively selected for CCR7, excluded terminally differentiated effector memory CD45RA+ cells. Material for sequencing was naive CD8+ T cells from PBMCs. The receptor source for this set is a young man in good health. Some clones in this sample may be carry-over from other donors' samples.

This clone has only one observation. The chain combines TRBV12-5 with TRBJ2-2; D remains ambiguous. Germline values: CDR1 LGHNT, CDR2 FRNRAP. Deletions cut 4 bases from V and 2 bases from J, with 2 bases between. CDR3 length: 12 residues. The CDR3 coding sequence is TGTGCTAGTGGTTCCAACACCGGGGAGCTGTTTTTT. Translated, it gives CASGSNTGELFF.

The chain recombines TRBV9 with TRBJ1-2; TRBD1 aligns across 12 bases. V shed 2 bases and J 5 bases; nucleotides not matched to a gene: 10. This CDR3 region has 17 residues. Per the germline V gene, CDR1 is SGDLS and CDR2 is YYNGEE. The CDR3 sequence: CASSVAGTGGAGYGYTF. DNA for the CDR3: TGTGCCAGCAGCGTGGCCGGGACAGGGGGCGCAGGGTATGGCTACACCTTC.

This clone was counted once. The V and J genes are TRBV7-9 and TRBJ2-3; D gene uncertain. Germline V CDR1 and CDR2: SEHNR, FQNEAQ (reference sequence). V was cut by 0 bases and J by 3 bases, with 13 bases left in between. CDR3 length: 16 residues. CDR3 DNA: TGTGCCAGCAGCTTAGCTCGCTCCCTCCCAACAGATACGCAGTATTTT. The encoded protein is CASSLARSLPTDTQYF.

This clone was counted once. The chain carries TRBV19 and TRBJ1-2; D remains unclear. Germline CDR1 is LNHDA and CDR2 is SQIVND (reference sequence). Trimming left V 2 bases short and J 4 bases short, with 20 bases between. This CDR3 is 17 amino acids long. CDR3 sequence: CASSISFRGSVLYGYTF. Written as DNA, the CDR3 is TGTGCCAGTAGTATATCATTCCGGGGATCCGTGCTCTATGGCTACACCTTC.

This chain joins TRBV5-6 and TRBJ2-7, with TRBD2 as a possible D gene (5 bases). Trimming removed 4 bases from V and 1 base from J, with 12 bases in between. This CDR3 region has 14 residues. In germline, CDR1 is SGHDT, CDR2 YYEEEE. CDR3 sequence reads: CASSVDRDSYEQYF. The CDR3 bases are TGTGCCAGCAGCGTAGACCGGGATTCCTACGAGCAGTACTTC.

V and J are TRBV4-1 and TRBJ2-3; D may be TRBD2 (5 bases). The V gene lost 4 bases and the J gene lost 0 bases, with 11 bases spanning the gap. Germline V gives CDR1 MGHRA, CDR2 YSYEKL. This CDR3 comprises 15 residues. The CDR3: CASSRLLDSTDTQYF. For the CDR3, the DNA is TGCGCCAGCAGCCGACTACTGGACAGCACAGATACGCAGTATTTT.

The chain recombines TRBV28 with TRBJ2-7; D not resolved. Per the germline V gene, CDR1 is MDHEN and CDR2 is SYDVKM. The CDR3 is made up of 14 amino acids. The germline V and J ends were trimmed by 3 bases and 5 bases, with 14 bases remaining between them. CDR3 bases: TGTGCCAGCAGTTTGTCGCTACCAAGCGACGAGCAGTACTTC. This translates into CASSLSLPSDEQYF.

V usage is TRBV29-1 and J usage is TRBJ2-1; D is ambiguous. The CDR3 is made up of 12 amino acids. Germline loops: CDR1 SQVTM, CDR2 ANQGSEA. V was shortened by 0 bases and J by 3 bases, with 3 bases between the two germline ends. CDR3 in DNA: TGCAGCGTTGAAGAGCTCTACAATGAGCAGTTCTTC. Amino acids: CSVEELYNEQFF.

The rearrangement links TRBV14 to TRBJ1-3; D is unclear. With 8 bases removed from V and 3 bases from J, the gap between germline ends came to 14 bases. The CDR3 spans 14 residues. Germline assignment: CDR1 SGHDN and CDR2 FVKESK. The CDR3 nucleotides read TGTGCCAGCGCCAAAAGATTCAATGGAAACACCATATATTTT. This translates into CASAKRFNGNTIYF. The full variable domain, with the rest looked up from reference TRBV14 and TRBJ1-3, is EAGVTQFPSHSVIEKGQTVTLRCDPISGHDNLYWYRRVMGKEIKFLLHFVKESKQDESGMPNNRFLAERTGGTYSTLKVQPAELEDSGVYFCASAKRFNGNTIYFGEGSWLTVV.

The chain couples TRBV28 to TRBJ2-1; 8 positions agree with TRBD1. V trimming: 6 bases; J trimming: 6 bases; junction bases outside the gene matches: 10. Looked up from germline, CDR1 is MDHEN and CDR2 is SYDVKM. This CDR3 has 15 residues. CDR3 in DNA: TGTGCCAGCAGCGAGGACAGGGAGGTTCGCAATGAGCAGTTCTTC. Residues: CASSEDREVRNEQFF.

The genes are TRBV15 and TRBJ2-3, with D unresolved. The CDR3 has 14 amino acids. Germline CDR1 and CDR2: LNHNV and YYDKDF (reference sequence). The V end lost 3 bases, the J end lost 0 bases, and 7 bases lay between the germline ends. Here the CDR3 DNA reads TGTGCCACCAGCAGGACCACTAGCACAGATACGCAGTATTTT. Its translation: CATSRTTSTDTQYF. The whole variable domain, filled in from reference TRBV15 and TRBJ2-3, reads DAMVIQNPRYQVTQFGKPVTLSCSQTLNHNVMYWYQQKSSQAPKLLFHYYDKDFNNEADTPDNFQSRRPNTSFCFLDIRSPGLGDTAMYLCATSRTTSTDTQYFGPGTRLTVL.

The V call is TRBV28, the J call TRBJ2-7; D might be TRBD2 (5 bases). The germline V gene encodes CDR1 MDHEN and CDR2 SYDVKM. The CDR3 spans 15 residues. The V end lost 3 bases, the J end lost 3 bases, and 15 bases lay between the germline ends. CDR3 nucleotides: TGTGCCAGCAGTTTCCCCGGGGTTGGAGTCTACGAGCAGTACTTC. It yields the protein CASSFPGVGVYEQYF.

The gene calls are TRBV7-9 and TRBJ2-3, with a possible D match to TRBD2 (6 bases). The CDR3 length is 19 residues. The V and J ends lost 11 bases and 1 base respectively, with 31 bases between them. Germline CDR1 reads SEHNR; CDR2 reads FQNEAQ (reference sequence). The CDR3, as DNA: TGTGCCGCCGAGGACCGGGACTCATTTCTAGGTGTTGGCACAGATACGCAGTATTTT. Translating it yields CAAEDRDSFLGVGTDTQYF.

The V gene is TRBV7-9, the J gene TRBJ2-3, with a tentative D call TRBD2 (5 bases). In germline, CDR1 is SEHNR, CDR2 FQNEAQ (reference sequence). The CDR3 covers 14 residues. The ends were cut back, 5 bases at V and 4 bases at J, with 13 bases in the middle. In DNA, the CDR3 is TGTGCCAGCAGCGCAAGAGAGGGCCCAGATACGCAGTATTTT. This sequence encodes CASSAREGPDTQYF.

With respect to this clone: The same CDR3 is also encoded by other DNA sequences in this sample. J is TRBJ2-7 and V is TRBV28, with 10 bases lining up with TRBD1. The germline V gene has CDR1 MDHEN and CDR2 SYDVKM. V trimming: 4 bases; J trimming: 2 bases; junction bases outside the gene matches: 2. The CDR3 consists of 14 residues. CDR3 DNA sequence: TGTGCCAGCAGTTCTGGACAGGGGGCCTACGAGCAGTACTTC. It translates to CASSSGQGAYEQYF.

The chain is built from TRBV29-1 and TRBJ2-1; a possible D gene is TRBD2 (6 bases). Looked up from germline, CDR1 is SQVTM and CDR2 is ANQGSEA. Trimming pared 7 bases from V and 8 bases from J, leaving 15 bases between. The CDR3 has 12 residues. DNA of the CDR3: TGCAGCGCTATGACTAGAACAGATGAGCAGTTCTTC. Protein product: CSAMTRTDEQFF.

This clone was seen a single time. Distinct nucleotide sequences in the sample also encode this CDR3. The chain couples TRBV11-2 to TRBJ2-2; D not resolved. CDR3 length: 13 residues. V gave up 1 base and J gave up 3 bases, with 3 bases separating them. Germline V gives CDR1 SGHAT, CDR2 FQNNGV. As DNA, the CDR3 is TGTGCCAGCAGCTTAGCCTACACCGGGGAGCTGTTTTTT. This translates into CASSLAYTGELFF. The full variable domain, in which reference TRBV11-2 and TRBJ2-2 provide the parts outside the CDR3, is EAGVAQSPRYKIIEKRQSVAFWCNPISGHATLYWYQQILGQGPKLLIQFQNNGVVDDSQLPKDRFSAERLKGVDSTLKIQPAKLEDSAVYLCASSLAYTGELFFGEGSRLTVL.

The chain recombines TRBV30 with TRBJ1-1; D possibly corresponds to TRBD1 (5 bases). The V end was cut by 0 bases, the J end by 1 base, with 12 bases between. This CDR3 contains 15 residues. The germline CDR1 and CDR2 sequences are GTSNPN and SVGIG (reference sequence). CDR3 coding DNA: TGTGCCTGGAGTGTAACGGGGGAATGGAACACTGAAGCTTTCTTT. Translating it yields CAWSVTGEWNTEAFF.